A single sample is the source of the 32 T cell receptor beta chains below, sequenced in a study of T cell repertoires in cytomegalovirus infection. These receptors' antigens are unknown. In TCRdb, the reads were re-called with MiXCR into one record per CDR3 protein. The sample yields 95,000 to 120,000 distinct CDR3 sequences, around 30% seen once. The specimen comprised CD8+ T cells from cultured PBMCs, sampled from culture after CMV antigen stimulation. Receptors originate from a human donor in good health (CMV status not recorded). Some clones in this sample may be carry-over from other donors' samples.

This clonotype was detected ten times or more. The chain recombines TRBV7-2 with TRBJ2-3; D perhaps matches TRBD2 (6 bases). This CDR3 contains 16 residues. The ends were cut back, 2 bases at V and 4 bases at J, with 16 bases in the middle. In germline, CDR1 is SGHTA, CDR2 FQGNSA. CDR3: CASSLMGAGSADTQYF. The DNA of the CDR3 is TGTGCCAGCAGCTTAATGGGAGCGGGTTCCGCAGATACGCAGTATTTT.

V and J are TRBV5-5 and TRBJ2-4; 12 bases match TRBD2. CDR1 SGHKS and CDR2 YYEKEE come from the germline V gene (reference sequence). The CDR3 spans 21 residues. V shed 0 bases, J shed 1 base, and the junction held 14 bases outside the gene matches. The chain's CDR3 is CASSLVVLSSGGARAKNIQYF. The CDR3, as DNA: TGTGCCAGCAGCTTGGTGGTCTTATCTAGCGGGGGGGCGAGGGCCAAAAACATTCAGTACTTC.

In this sample, this clonotype turned up a few times. Written as DNA, the CDR3 is TGTGCCAGCAGCCCTTACGTTGGGGACAAACGCTACGAGCAGTACTTC. Translated: CASSPYVGDKRYEQYF. The rearrangement links TRBV7-8 to TRBJ2-7, with a possible D match to TRBD1 (6 bases). The CDR3 totals 16 residues. V lost 5 bases to trimming and J lost 3 bases, with 20 bases between them. Germline loops: CDR1 SGHVS, CDR2 FQNEAQ.

This clonotype was seen only a few times. J is TRBJ1-6 and V is TRBV11-2; no firm D call. The germline V gene encodes CDR1 SGHAT and CDR2 FQNNGV. The V and J ends lost 1 base and 5 bases respectively, with 15 bases between them. This CDR3 contains 17 residues. The CDR3 spells CASSLVPGGFNNSPLHF. CDR3 coding DNA: TGTGCCAGCAGCTTAGTTCCCGGCGGGTTCAATAATTCACCCCTCCACTTT.

V is TRBV5-1 and J is TRBJ2-3; 13 nucleotides agree with TRBD2. Per the germline V gene, CDR1 is SGHRS and CDR2 is YFSETQ. V lost 4 bases, J lost 3 bases, and 2 bases stayed unmatched. The CDR3 consists of 15 residues. The DNA for the CDR3 is TGCGCCAGCAGCCAGACTAGCGGGGGGACAGATACGCAGTATTTT. Translated, it gives CASSQTSGGTDTQYF.

The chain joins TRBV19 to TRBJ2-3, with a weak D call TRBD1 (5 bases). This CDR3 has 13 amino acids. The V gene lost 6 bases and the J gene lost 2 bases, with 9 bases spanning the gap. Germline assignment: CDR1 LNHDA and CDR2 SQIVND (reference sequence). CDR3 sequence (DNA): TGTGCCAGTAGCCAGGGCCACACAGATACGCAGTATTTT. It yields the protein CASSQGHTDTQYF.

The V gene is TRBV24-1, the J gene TRBJ1-2, with D possibly being TRBD1 (6 bases). The CDR3 consists of 11 residues. V was clipped by 10 bases and J by 9 bases, with 14 bases between them. The V gene's germline CDR1 is KGHDR and CDR2 SFDVKD. CDR3 DNA sequence: TGTGCCACGTTACAGGGAAATCGCTACACCTTC. Residues: CATLQGNRYTF.

This clonotype has only a few counts. The chain recombines TRBV6-1 with TRBJ2-5; 8 bases are shared with TRBD1. With 5 bases clipped from V and 1 base from J, the junction kept 15 bases outside the gene matches. The germline V gene has CDR1 MNHNS and CDR2 SASEGT. The CDR3 consists of 18 residues. The CDR3 sequence is CASSTPPSGRGLQETQYF. CDR3 bases: TGTGCCAGCAGTACCCCCCCGAGTGGCAGGGGGCTCCAAGAGACCCAGTACTTC.

This clonotype turned up a few times. The V gene is TRBV20-1, the J gene TRBJ2-3; 9 bases agree with TRBD1. Germline values: CDR1 DFQATT, CDR2 SNEGSKA (reference sequence). V shed 2 bases, J shed 5 bases, and the junction held 8 bases outside the gene matches. The CDR3 extends over 15 amino acids. The CDR3 DNA reads as TGCAGTGCTAGATTCCACAGGGGGCAAATAGATACGCAGTATTTT. The encoded protein is CSARFHRGQIDTQYF.

The CDR3 region is CASSLQGPDPEQYF. In nucleotides, the CDR3 is TGTGCCAGCAGCTTACAGGGGCCGGACCCCGAGCAGTACTTC. This sequence joins TRBV12-3 or TRBV12-4 and TRBJ2-7, with 7 bases matching TRBD1. With V trimmed by 6 bases and J by 6 bases, 11 bases remained unmatched. CDR3 length: 14 residues.

This clonotype was found a few times. CDR3 residues: CASSLTATPRDEQFF. For the CDR3, the DNA is TGTGCCAGCAGCTTGACAGCGACCCCACGAGATGAGCAGTTCTTC. The rearrangement joins TRBV7-6 to TRBJ2-1, with D possibly TRBD1 on 5 matching bases. Germline V CDR1 and CDR2: SGHVS, FNYEAQ. V shed 3 bases and J shed 8 bases, with 17 bases lying between them. The CDR3 covers 15 residues.

The rearrangement uses TRBV12-3 or TRBV12-4 and TRBJ1-3, with TRBD1 matching over 7 bases. The CDR3 has 16 residues. Trimming removed 4 bases from V and 3 bases from J; junction bases left unmatched: 9. The CDR3 reads CASSSGQGVFGNTIYF. Here the CDR3 DNA reads TGTGCCAGCAGTTCCGGGCAGGGGGTTTTTGGAAACACCATATATTTT.

V and J are TRBV2 and TRBJ2-7; 9 bases align to TRBD1. V lost 0 bases to trimming and J lost 3 bases; unmatched junction nucleotides: 3. The germline V gene encodes CDR1 SNHLY and CDR2 FYNNEI. The CDR3 runs 15 residues. CDR3 bases: TGTGCCAGCAGTGAAGCCCGACAGGGGGACTACGAGCAGTACTTC. It translates to CASSEARQGDYEQYF.

To note about this clonotype: At one of its ends the junction is not consistent with the germline gene, which may arise from a read error. V is TRBV4-1 and J is TRBJ2-3, with 12 bases fitting TRBD2. Germline CDR1 MGHRA, CDR2 YSYEKL. This CDR3 region has 16 residues. CDR3 amino acids: CASSFRTSGGTDTQYF. Written as DNA, the CDR3 is TGTGCCAGCAGCTTCCGGACTAGCGGGGGCACAGATACGCAGTATTTT.

This clonotype was recorded once. This chain links TRBV6-1 with TRBJ2-3; D is tentatively TRBD1 or TRBD2 (5 bases each). The CDR3 is 18 residues long. The V and J ends lost 2 bases and 3 bases respectively, with 21 bases between them. CDR1 is MNHNS and CDR2 is SASEGT in the germline V gene. The CDR3 nucleotides are TGTGCCAGCAGTGAATTTTTGCGTCTGAGGGGTGAAACAGATACGCAGTATTTT. As protein: CASSEFLRLRGETDTQYF.

This clonotype was recorded at least ten times. The genes are TRBV7-9 and TRBJ1-1; D unclear. CDR1 and CDR2 from the germline V gene are SEHNR and FQNEAQ (reference sequence). Trimming cost V 6 bases and J 3 bases, with 8 bases left between them. This CDR3 has 12 residues. CDR3 protein: CASRTEYTEAFF. The CDR3 DNA reads TGTGCCAGCAGAACCGAGTACACTGAAGCTTTCTTT.

This clonotype was picked up a small number of times. J is TRBJ2-7 and V is TRBV27; 9 bases map to TRBD1. Germline V gene sequence: CDR1 MNHEY, CDR2 SMNVEV (reference sequence). The CDR3 runs 14 residues. After removal of 9 bases from V and 2 bases from J, the junction contained 8 bases not matched to a gene. For the CDR3, the DNA is TGTGCCAGTAGTACGACAGGGGGTACCTACGAGCAGTACTTC. Encoded protein: CASSTTGGTYEQYF.

The rearrangement joins TRBV7-9 to TRBJ2-7, with TRBD1 identical over 7 bases. The CDR3 totals 16 residues. Germline V gene sequence: CDR1 SEHNR, CDR2 FQNEAQ (reference sequence). The V gene end was trimmed by 0 bases and the J gene end by 5 bases; junction bases not matched to a gene: 10. CDR3 region: CASSLAGRQGVHEQYF. In DNA, the CDR3 is TGTGCCAGCAGCTTAGCGGGTCGGCAGGGGGTCCACGAGCAGTACTTC.

J is TRBJ2-6 and V is TRBV11-2; 7 nucleotides line up with TRBD2. The J segment lost 0 bases and the V segment lost 1 base, leaving 9 bases of the junction unmatched. The CDR3 is made up of 19 amino acids. The germline gives CDR1 SGHAT, CDR2 FQNNGV. The CDR3 spells CASSLGPRAGVSGANVLTF. The CDR3, as DNA: TGTGCCAGCAGCTTAGGTCCCCGGGCGGGGGTCTCTGGGGCCAACGTCCTGACTTTC.

This clonotype was seen more than once but under ten times. V is TRBV12-5 and J is TRBJ2-5, with 11 positions matching TRBD1. Germline trimming cut 3 bases from V and 1 base from J; bases unmatched to any gene: 10. This CDR3 region has 18 residues. Germline assignment: CDR1 LGHNT and CDR2 FRNRAP. The CDR3 nucleotides read TGTGCTAGTGGTTTCGGCTGGGACAGGGGGGACTTCCAAGAGACCCAGTACTTC. This codes for CASGFGWDRGDFQETQYF.

The sample holds a few counts of this clonotype. This chain uses TRBV6-1 with TRBJ2-5, with D unclear. The CDR3 totals 14 residues. Germline-derived CDR1 and CDR2 are MNHNS and SASEGT. V was shortened by 6 bases and J by 5 bases, with 16 bases between the two germline ends. The CDR3 DNA is TGTGCCAGCAGCCCAACCAAGCAGGCGGAGACCCAGTACTTC. Protein product: CASSPTKQAETQYF.

The gene calls are TRBV5-6 and TRBJ1-6; D not resolved. Trimming took 1 base from V and 0 from J, leaving 11 bases between them. The CDR3 loop spans 17 amino acids. From germline, CDR1 is SGHDT and CDR2 YYEEEE. In DNA form, the CDR3 reads TGTGCCAGCAGCTTGAAGCCGACGGCCTCCTATAATTCACCCCTCCACTTT. It translates to CASSLKPTASYNSPLHF. The whole variable domain, filled in from reference TRBV5-6 and TRBJ1-6, reads DAGVTQSPTHLIKTRGQQVTLRCSPKSGHDTVSWYQQALGQGPQFIFQYYEEEERQRGNFPDRFSGHQFPNYSSELNVNALLLGDSALYLCASSLKPTASYNSPLHFGNGTRLTVT.

The chain employs TRBV5-1 and TRBJ2-1, with TRBD2 identical over 7 bases. Trimming cost V 4 bases and J 0 bases; bases outside gene matches: 7. This CDR3 spans 16 amino acids. Per the germline V gene, CDR1 is SGHRS and CDR2 is YFSETQ. CDR3 sequence: CASSLTSADSYNEQFF. The CDR3 DNA follows: TGCGCCAGCAGCCTAACTAGCGCCGACTCCTACAATGAGCAGTTCTTC.

This clonotype occurred many times. The chain recombines TRBV7-2 with TRBJ1-5, with D possibly matching TRBD1 (6 bases). Germline V CDR1 and CDR2: SGHTA, FQGNSA. The CDR3 runs 12 residues. V lost 1 base and J 9 bases, leaving 7 bases between the germline ends. The CDR3 loop reads CASSLGGGPQHF. DNA of the CDR3: TGTGCCAGCAGCTTAGGAGGGGGGCCCCAGCATTTT.

The chain combines TRBV4-1 with TRBJ1-2; no clear D. This CDR3 region has 15 residues. The germline CDR1 and CDR2 sequences are MGHRA and YSYEKL. V was clipped by 0 bases and J by 4 bases, with 12 bases between them. The CDR3 nucleotides are TGCGCCAGCAGCCAAGATCTTCAAGGCTTCTATGGCTACACCTTC. This sequence encodes CASSQDLQGFYGYTF.

The J gene is TRBJ2-3, the V gene TRBV11-3; possible D gene TRBD2, 7 bases. The length of the CDR3 is 15 residues. Germline V gene data show CDR1 as SGHNT and CDR2 as YENEEA. V was pared by 5 bases and J by 1 base, with 13 bases between. CDR3 DNA: TGTGCCAGCAGCCGGGGGGCCGTAGGCACAGATACGCAGTATTTT. Translating gives CASSRGAVGTDTQYF.

This clonotype was seen a single time. V and J are TRBV5-6 and TRBJ1-1; D gene ambiguous. Germline values: CDR1 SGHDT, CDR2 YYEEEE. The V and J ends lost 5 bases and 3 bases respectively, with 14 bases between them. The length of the CDR3 is 14 residues. In DNA, the CDR3 is TGTGCCAGCAGTTGGGCCGCGGAGGACACTGAAGCTTTCTTT. It encodes CASSWAAEDTEAFF.

There are many counts of this clonotype. The chain is built from TRBV15 and TRBJ2-2, with 8 bases that match TRBD2. Germline V gene lookup returns CDR1 LNHNV and CDR2 YYDKDF (reference sequence). V shed 5 bases, J shed 4 bases, and the junction held 6 bases outside the gene matches. This CDR3 has 15 amino acids. The CDR3 loop reads CATSFVGGVTGELFF. The CDR3 DNA sequence: TGTGCCACCAGCTTCGTCGGGGGGGTCACCGGGGAGCTGTTTTTT.

The rearrangement links TRBV6-5 to TRBJ2-7, with D uncertain. CDR3 length equals 13 residues. V lost 0 bases and J 0 bases, leaving 3 bases between the germline ends. CDR1 is MNHEY, CDR2 SVGAGI, per germline. CDR3 sequence: CASSYSPSYEQYF. In DNA, the CDR3 is TGTGCCAGCAGTTACTCCCCCTCCTACGAGCAGTACTTC.

This clonotype has just a few counts. The chain couples TRBV7-9 to TRBJ2-5; D not resolved. The ends were cut back, 1 base at V and 2 bases at J, with 8 bases in the middle. This CDR3 region has 14 residues. Per germline, CDR1 SEHNR and CDR2 FQNEAQ (reference sequence). CDR3 residues: CASSLVSGQETQYF. The CDR3 nucleotides are TGTGCCAGCAGCTTAGTAAGTGGACAAGAGACCCAGTACTTC. The complete variable domain, with remaining parts taken from reference TRBV7-9 and TRBJ2-5, reads DTGVSQNPRHKITKRGQNVTFRCDPISEHNRLYWYRQTLGQGPEFLTYFQNEAQLEKSRLLSDRFSAERPKGSFSTLEIQRTEQGDSAMYLCASSLVSGQETQYFGPGTRLLVL.

This clonotype showed up many times. The chain employs TRBV5-5 and TRBJ2-4; D remains unclear. Trimming cost V 2 bases and J 6 bases, with 9 bases left between them. Germline CDR1 SGHKS, CDR2 YYEKEE (reference sequence). The CDR3 totals 13 residues. CDR3 DNA sequence: TGTGCCAGCAGCTTACAACCGCCAAACATTCAGTACTTC. This encodes CASSLQPPNIQYF.

This clonotype was picked up many times. V gene TRBV20-1 combines with J gene TRBJ2-2; no clear D gene. This CDR3 comprises 13 residues. CDR1 DFQATT and CDR2 SNEGSKA come from the germline V gene (reference sequence). The V and J ends lost 4 bases and 1 base respectively, with 7 bases between them. CDR3 in amino acids: CSATGRNTGELFF. The CDR3 DNA sequence: TGCAGTGCTACCGGGCGGAACACCGGGGAGCTGTTTTTT.